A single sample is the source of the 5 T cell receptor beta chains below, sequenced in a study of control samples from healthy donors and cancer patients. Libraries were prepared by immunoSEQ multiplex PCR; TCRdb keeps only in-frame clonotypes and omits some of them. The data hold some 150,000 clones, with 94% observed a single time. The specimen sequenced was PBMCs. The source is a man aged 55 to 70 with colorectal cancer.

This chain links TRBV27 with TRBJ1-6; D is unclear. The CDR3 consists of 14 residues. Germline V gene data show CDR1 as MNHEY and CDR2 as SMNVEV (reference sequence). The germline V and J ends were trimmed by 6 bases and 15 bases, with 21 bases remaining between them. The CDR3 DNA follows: TGTGCCAGCAGATCGCTACTTACCCACACGAGCCTCCACTTT. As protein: CASRSLLTHTSLHF.

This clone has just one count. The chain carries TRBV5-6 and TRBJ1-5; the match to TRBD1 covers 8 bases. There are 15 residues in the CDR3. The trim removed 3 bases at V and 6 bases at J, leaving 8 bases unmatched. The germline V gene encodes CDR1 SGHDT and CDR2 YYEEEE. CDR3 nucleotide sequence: TGTGCCAGCAGCTGGCGACAGGGGATGTCTCAGCCCCAGCATTTT. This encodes CASSWRQGMSQPQHF. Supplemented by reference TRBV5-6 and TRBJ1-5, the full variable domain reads DAGVTQSPTHLIKTRGQQVTLRCSPKSGHDTVSWYQQALGQGPQFIFQYYEEEERQRGNFPDRFSGHQFPNYSSELNVNALLLGDSALYLCASSWRQGMSQPQHFGDGTRLSIL.

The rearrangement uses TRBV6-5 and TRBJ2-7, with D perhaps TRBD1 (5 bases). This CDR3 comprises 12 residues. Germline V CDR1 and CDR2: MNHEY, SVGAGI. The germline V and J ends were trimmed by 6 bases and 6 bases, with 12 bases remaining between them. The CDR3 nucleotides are TGTGCCAGCAGCTCTTGGGGCCGCGAGCAGTACTTC. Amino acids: CASSSWGREQYF.

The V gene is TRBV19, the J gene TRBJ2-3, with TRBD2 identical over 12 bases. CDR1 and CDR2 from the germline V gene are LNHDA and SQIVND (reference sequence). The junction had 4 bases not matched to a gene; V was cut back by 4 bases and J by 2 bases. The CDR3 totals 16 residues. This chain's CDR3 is CASSKGLAGYTDTQYF. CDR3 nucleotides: TGTGCCAGTAGTAAAGGACTAGCGGGGTACACAGATACGCAGTATTTT.

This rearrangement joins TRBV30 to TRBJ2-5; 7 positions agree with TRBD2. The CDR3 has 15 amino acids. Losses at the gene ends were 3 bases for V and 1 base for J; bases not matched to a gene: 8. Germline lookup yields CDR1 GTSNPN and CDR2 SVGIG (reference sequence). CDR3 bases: TGTGCCTGGAGCGAGGGAGGGACTGTCCAAGAGACCCAGTACTTC. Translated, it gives CAWSEGGTVQETQYF.